The T cell receptor (beta chain) under discussion was sequenced for a study of blood T cells in healthy people across ages. Across the whole study: T cells yielded about one barcoded beta molecule per two cells through template switching.

The CDR3 is made up of 15 amino acids. Trimming at V came to 1 base and at J to 5 bases, leaving 7 bases not matched to a gene. Germline CDR1 is LGHNA and CDR2 is YNFKEQ. Findings and caveats of the study: Because donor CMV status was unknown, expanded clonotype changes were possibly confounded.

Every donor provided around 9.5 milliliters of peripheral blood. This clonotype came up a few times. Antigen specificity is unknown. A second roughly 6 to 12 cycle PCR used barcoded and J-beta primers. A template-switch adaptor with 12 random nucleotides tagged each cDNA molecule. Via MiXCR, TCRdb re-called the 5' RACE reads, giving one row per CDR3 protein. This table has 700,000 or so distinct CDR3 sequences, around 38% appearing once. The specimen sequenced was blood. This TCR was recovered from a man at least 80 years old in good health. V and J are TRBV4-2 and TRBJ2-7, with 8 nucleotides matching TRBD1. CDR3 sequence (DNA): TGTGCCAGCAGCCAAGCTCCAGGGGGCTTCAACGAGCAGTACTTC. Its translation is CASSQAPGGFNEQYF.